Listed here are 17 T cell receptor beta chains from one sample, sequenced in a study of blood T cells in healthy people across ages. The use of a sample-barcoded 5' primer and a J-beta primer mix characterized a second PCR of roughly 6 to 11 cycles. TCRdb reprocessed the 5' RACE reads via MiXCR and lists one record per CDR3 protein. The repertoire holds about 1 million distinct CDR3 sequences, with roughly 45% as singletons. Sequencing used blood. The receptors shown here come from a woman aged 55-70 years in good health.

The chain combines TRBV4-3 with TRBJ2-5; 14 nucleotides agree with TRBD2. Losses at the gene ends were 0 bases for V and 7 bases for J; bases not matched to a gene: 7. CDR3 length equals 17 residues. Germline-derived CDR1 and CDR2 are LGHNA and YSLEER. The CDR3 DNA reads TGCGCCAGCAGCCAAGAGAGGACTAGCGGGAGGCTAGGGACCCAGTACTTC. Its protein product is CASSQERTSGRLGTQYF.

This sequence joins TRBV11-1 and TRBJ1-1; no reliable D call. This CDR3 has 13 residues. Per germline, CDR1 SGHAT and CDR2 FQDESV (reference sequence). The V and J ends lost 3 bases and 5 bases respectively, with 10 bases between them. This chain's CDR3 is CASSFDPRTEAFF. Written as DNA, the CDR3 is TGTGCCAGCAGCTTCGATCCGAGGACTGAAGCTTTCTTT.

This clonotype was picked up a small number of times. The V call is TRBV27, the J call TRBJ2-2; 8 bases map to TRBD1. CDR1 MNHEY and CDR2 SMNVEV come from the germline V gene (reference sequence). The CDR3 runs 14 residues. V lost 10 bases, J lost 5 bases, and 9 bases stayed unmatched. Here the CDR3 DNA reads TGTGCCACCAAGGACAGGGTCGGAACCGGGGAGCTGTTTTTT. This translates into CATKDRVGTGELFF.

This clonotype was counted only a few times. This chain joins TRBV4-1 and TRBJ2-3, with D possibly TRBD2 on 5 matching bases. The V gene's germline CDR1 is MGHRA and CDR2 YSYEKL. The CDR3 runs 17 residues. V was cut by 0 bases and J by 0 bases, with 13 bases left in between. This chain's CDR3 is CASSQDTGRTSTDTQYF. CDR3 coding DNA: TGCGCCAGCAGCCAAGACACCGGGCGGACTAGCACAGATACGCAGTATTTT.

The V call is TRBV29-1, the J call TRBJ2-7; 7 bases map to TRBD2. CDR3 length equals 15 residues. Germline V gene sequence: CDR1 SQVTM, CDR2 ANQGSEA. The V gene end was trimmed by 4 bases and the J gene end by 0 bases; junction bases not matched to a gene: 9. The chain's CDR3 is CSVGVVAGPSYEQYF. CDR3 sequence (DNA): TGCAGCGTTGGGGTGGTAGCGGGCCCCTCCTACGAGCAGTACTTC.

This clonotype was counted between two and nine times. CDR3 protein: CASSFSGTSAGEQYF. CDR3 nucleotide sequence: TGCGCCAGCAGCTTCTCCGGGACTAGCGCCGGCGAGCAGTACTTC. V usage is TRBV5-1 and J usage is TRBJ2-7, with 10 positions matching TRBD2. Germline V gives CDR1 SGHRS, CDR2 YFSETQ. V shed 2 bases and J 6 bases; nucleotides not matched to a gene: 8. This CDR3 contains 15 residues.

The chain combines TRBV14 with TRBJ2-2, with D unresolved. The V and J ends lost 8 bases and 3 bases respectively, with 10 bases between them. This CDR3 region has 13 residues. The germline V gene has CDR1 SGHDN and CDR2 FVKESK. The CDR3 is CASASWDTGELFF. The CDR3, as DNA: TGTGCCAGCGCAAGCTGGGACACCGGGGAGCTGTTTTTT.

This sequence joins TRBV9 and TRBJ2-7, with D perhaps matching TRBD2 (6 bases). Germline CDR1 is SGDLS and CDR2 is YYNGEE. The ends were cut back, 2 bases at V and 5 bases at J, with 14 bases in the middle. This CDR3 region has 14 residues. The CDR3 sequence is CASSVGGRTDEQYF. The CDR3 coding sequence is TGTGCCAGCAGCGTTGGTGGGAGGACCGACGAGCAGTACTTC.

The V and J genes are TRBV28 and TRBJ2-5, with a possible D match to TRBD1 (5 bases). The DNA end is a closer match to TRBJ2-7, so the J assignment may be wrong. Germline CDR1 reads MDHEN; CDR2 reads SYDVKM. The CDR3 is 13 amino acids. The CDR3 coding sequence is TGTGCCAGCAGTGCACAGGTGCTTTACGAGCAGTACTTC. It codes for CASSAQVLYEQYF.

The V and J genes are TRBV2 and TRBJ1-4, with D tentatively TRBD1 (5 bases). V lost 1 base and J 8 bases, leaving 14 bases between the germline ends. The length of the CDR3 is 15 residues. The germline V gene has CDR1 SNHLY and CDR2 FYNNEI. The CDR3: CASSEVGGNGEKLFF. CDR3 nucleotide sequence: TGTGCCAGCAGTGAAGTTGGGGGGAATGGAGAAAAACTGTTTTTT.

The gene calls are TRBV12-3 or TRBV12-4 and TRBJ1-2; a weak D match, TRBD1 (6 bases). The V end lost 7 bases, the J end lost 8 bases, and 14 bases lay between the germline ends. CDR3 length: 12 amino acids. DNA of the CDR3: TGTGCCAGCACTCGACCCGGGGGCGGCTACACCTTC. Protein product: CASTRPGGGYTF.

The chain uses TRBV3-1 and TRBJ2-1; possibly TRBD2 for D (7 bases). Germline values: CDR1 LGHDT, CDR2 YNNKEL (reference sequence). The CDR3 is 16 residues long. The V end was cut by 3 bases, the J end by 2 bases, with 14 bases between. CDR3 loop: CASSHEGGRTYNEQFF. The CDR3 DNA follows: TGTGCCAGCAGCCACGAGGGGGGGAGGACCTACAATGAGCAGTTCTTC.

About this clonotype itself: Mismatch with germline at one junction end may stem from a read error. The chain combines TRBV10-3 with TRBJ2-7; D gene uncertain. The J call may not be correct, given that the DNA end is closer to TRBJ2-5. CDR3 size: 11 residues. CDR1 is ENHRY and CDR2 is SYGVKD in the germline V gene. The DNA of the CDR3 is TGTGCCATCTGTGAGAAGGAGACCCAGTACTTC. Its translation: CAICEKETQYF.

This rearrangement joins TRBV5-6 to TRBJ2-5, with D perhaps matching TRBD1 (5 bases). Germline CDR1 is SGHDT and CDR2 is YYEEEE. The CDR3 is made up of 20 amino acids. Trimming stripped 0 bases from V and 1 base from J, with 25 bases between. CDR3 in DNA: TGTGCCAGCAGCTTGGAGGGGCCTAACTCAGATGGGGTATTCCAAGAGACCCAGTACTTC. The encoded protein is CASSLEGPNSDGVFQETQYF.

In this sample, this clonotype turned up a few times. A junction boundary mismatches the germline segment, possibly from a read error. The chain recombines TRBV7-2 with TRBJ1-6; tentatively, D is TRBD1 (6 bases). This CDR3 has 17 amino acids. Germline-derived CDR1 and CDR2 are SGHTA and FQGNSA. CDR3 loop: CASSSPKQGLWNSPPHF. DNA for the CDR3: TGTGCCAGCAGCTCTCCAAAACAGGGATTATGGAATTCACCCCCCCACTTT.

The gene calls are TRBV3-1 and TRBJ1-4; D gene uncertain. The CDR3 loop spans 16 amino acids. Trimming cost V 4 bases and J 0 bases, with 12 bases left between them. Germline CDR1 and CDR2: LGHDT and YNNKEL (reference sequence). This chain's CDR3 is CASSPRGRPTNEKLFF. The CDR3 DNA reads TGTGCCAGCAGCCCTAGAGGTCGGCCAACTAATGAAAAACTGTTTTTT. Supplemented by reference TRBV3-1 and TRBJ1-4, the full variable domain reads DTAVSQTPKYLVTQMGNDKSIKCEQNLGHDTMYWYKQDSKKFLKIMFSYNNKELIINETVPNRFSPKSPDKAHLNLHINSLELGDSAVYFCASSPRGRPTNEKLFFGSGTQLSVL.

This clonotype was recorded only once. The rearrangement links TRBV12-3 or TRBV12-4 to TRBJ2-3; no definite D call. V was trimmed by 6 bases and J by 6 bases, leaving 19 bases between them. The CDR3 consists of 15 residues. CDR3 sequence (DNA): TGTGCCAGCAGCGTCTCCCGAGTCAGAGCCGATACGCAGTATTTT. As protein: CASSVSRVRADTQYF.